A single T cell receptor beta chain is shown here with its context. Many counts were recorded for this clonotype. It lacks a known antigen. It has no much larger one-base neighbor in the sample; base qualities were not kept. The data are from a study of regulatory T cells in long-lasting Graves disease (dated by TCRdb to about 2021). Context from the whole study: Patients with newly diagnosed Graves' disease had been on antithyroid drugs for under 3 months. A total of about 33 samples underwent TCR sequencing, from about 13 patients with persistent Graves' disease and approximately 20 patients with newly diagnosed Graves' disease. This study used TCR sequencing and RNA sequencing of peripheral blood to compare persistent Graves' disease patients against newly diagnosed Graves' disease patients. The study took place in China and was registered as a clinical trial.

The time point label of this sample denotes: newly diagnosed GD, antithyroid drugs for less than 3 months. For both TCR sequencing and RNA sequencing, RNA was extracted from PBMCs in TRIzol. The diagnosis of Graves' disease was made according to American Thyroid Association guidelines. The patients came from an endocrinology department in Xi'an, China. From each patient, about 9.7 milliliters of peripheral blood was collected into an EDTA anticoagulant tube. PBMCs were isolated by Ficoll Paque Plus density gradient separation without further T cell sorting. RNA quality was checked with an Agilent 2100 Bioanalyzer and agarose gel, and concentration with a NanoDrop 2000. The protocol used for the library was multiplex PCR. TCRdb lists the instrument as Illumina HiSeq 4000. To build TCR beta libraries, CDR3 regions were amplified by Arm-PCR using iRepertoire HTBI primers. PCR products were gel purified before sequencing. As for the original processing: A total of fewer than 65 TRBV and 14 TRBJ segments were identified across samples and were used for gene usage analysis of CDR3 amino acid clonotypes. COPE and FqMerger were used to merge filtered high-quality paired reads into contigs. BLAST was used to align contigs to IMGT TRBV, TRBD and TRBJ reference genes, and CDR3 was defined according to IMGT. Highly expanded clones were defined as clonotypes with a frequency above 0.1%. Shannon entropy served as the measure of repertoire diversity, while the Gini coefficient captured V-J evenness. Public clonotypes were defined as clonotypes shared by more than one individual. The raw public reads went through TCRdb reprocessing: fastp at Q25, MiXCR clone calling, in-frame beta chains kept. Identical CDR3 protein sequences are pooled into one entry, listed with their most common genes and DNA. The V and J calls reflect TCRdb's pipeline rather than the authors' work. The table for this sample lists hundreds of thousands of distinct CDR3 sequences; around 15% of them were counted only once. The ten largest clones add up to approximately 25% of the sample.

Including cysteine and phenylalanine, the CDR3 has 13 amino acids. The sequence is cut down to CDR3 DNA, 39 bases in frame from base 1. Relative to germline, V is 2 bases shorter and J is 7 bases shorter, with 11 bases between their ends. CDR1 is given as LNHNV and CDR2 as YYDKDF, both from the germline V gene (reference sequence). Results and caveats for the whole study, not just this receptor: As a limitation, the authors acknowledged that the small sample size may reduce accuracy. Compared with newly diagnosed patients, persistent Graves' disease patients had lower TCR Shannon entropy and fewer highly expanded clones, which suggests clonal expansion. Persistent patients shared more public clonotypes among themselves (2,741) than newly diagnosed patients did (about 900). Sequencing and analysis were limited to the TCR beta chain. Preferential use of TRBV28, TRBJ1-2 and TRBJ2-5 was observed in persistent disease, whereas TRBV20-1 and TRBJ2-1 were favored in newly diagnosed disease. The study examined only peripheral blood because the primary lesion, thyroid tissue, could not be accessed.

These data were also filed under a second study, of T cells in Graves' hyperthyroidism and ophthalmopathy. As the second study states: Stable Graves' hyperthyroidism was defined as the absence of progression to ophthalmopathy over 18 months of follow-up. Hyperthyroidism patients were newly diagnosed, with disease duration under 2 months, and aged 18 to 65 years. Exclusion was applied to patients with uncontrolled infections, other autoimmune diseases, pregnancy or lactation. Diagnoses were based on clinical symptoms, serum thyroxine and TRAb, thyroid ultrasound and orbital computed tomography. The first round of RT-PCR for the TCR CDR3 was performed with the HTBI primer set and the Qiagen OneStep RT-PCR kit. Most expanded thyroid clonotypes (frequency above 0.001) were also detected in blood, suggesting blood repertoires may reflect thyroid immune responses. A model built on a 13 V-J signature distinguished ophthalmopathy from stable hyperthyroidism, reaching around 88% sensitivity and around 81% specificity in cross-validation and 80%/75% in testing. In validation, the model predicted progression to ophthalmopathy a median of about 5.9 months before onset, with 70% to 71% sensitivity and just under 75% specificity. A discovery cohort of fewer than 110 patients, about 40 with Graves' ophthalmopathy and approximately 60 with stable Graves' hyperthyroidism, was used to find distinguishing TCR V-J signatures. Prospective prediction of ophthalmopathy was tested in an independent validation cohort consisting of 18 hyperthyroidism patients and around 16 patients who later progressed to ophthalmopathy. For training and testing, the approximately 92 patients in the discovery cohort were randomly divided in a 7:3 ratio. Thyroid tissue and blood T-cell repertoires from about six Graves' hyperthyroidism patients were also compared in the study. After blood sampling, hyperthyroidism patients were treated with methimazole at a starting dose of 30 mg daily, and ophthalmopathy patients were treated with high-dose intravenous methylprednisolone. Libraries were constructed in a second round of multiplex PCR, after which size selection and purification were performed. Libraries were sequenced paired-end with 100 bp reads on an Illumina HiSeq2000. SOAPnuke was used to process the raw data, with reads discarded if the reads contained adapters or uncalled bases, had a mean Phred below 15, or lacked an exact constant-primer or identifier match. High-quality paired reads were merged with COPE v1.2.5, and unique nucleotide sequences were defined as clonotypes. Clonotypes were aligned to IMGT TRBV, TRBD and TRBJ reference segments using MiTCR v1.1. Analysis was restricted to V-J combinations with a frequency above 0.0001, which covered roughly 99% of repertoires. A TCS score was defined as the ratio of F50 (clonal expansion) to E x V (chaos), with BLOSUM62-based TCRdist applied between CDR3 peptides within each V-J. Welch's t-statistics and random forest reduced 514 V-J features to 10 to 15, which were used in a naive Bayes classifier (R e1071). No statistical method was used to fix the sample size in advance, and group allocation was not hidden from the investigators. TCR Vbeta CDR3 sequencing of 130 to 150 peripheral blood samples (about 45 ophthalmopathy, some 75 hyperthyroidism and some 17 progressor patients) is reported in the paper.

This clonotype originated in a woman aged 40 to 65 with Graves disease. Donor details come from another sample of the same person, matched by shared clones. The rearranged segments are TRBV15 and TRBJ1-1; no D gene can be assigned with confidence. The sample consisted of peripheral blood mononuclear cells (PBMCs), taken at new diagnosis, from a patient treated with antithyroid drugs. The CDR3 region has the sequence CATSRKRVNEAFF. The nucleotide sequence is TGTGCCACCAGCAGAAAGCGGGTAAATGAAGCTTTCTTT. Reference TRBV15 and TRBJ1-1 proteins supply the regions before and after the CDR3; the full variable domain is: DAMVIQNPRYQVTQFGKPVTLSCSQTLNHNVMYWYQQKSSQAPKLLFHYYDKDFNNEADTPDNFQSRRPNTSFCFLDIRSPGLGDTAMYLCATSRKRVNEAFFGQGTRLTVV.